The 13 T cell receptor beta chains presented below share a single source sample, sequenced in a study of T cell responses to AZD1222 COVID-19 vaccine. TCRdb keeps only in-frame clones here, not all; method: immunoSEQ multiplex PCR. The profile covers under 70,000 clones, with 80% appearing a single time and about 5% taken by the ten largest. Sample: peripheral blood, taken 28 days after the second AZD1222 dose. The receptors here all came from an adult who received the AZD1222 COVID-19 vaccine.

The chain joins TRBV6-5 to TRBJ2-1, with unresolved D. Germline V gene sequence: CDR1 MNHEY, CDR2 SVGAGI. V lost 2 bases and J lost 0, with 11 bases in between. CDR3 length equals 16 residues. The CDR3 sequence is CASSYGWASSYNEQFF. CDR3 DNA sequence: TGTGCCAGCAGTTACGGATGGGCCAGCTCCTACAATGAGCAGTTCTTC.

V gene TRBV5-8 combines with J gene TRBJ2-5, with D possibly TRBD1 on 6 matching bases. In germline, CDR1 is SGHTS, CDR2 YDEGEE. CDR3 length: 14 residues. V lost 3 bases, J lost 5 bases, and 14 bases lay in between. In DNA, the CDR3 is TGTGCCAGCAGCTACTCCCAGGGGCGGGAGACCCAGTACTTC. This gives the protein CASSYSQGRETQYF.

This clone was detected only a few times. The chain has TRBV18 and TRBJ2-1, with D maybe TRBD2 (5 bases). This CDR3 region has 15 residues. V was clipped by 2 bases and J by 7 bases, with 15 bases between them. Germline-derived CDR1 and CDR2 are KGHSH and LQKENI. The CDR3 here is CASSPREREGNEQFF. The DNA of the CDR3 is TGTGCCAGCTCACCAAGGGAACGGGAAGGAAATGAGCAGTTCTTC.

This clone is medium-sized within its sample. The J gene is TRBJ1-6, the V gene TRBV4-1; a possible D gene is TRBD1 (5 bases). CDR3 length: 13 amino acids. From germline, CDR1 is MGHRA and CDR2 YSYEKL. The ends were cut back, 6 bases at V and 6 bases at J, with 9 bases in the middle. The CDR3, as DNA: TGCGCCAGCAGTAACAGGCTTAATTCACCCCTCCACTTT. Translated: CASSNRLNSPLHF.

This chain connects TRBV18 to TRBJ1-5, with 8 nucleotides matching TRBD1. The CDR3 contains 15 residues. V lost 5 bases to trimming and J lost 3 bases; unmatched junction nucleotides: 6. CDR1 is KGHSH and CDR2 is LQKENI in the germline V gene. CDR3 protein: CASSSRGLDNQPQHF. The DNA of the CDR3 is TGTGCCAGCTCATCCAGGGGGCTGGACAATCAGCCCCAGCATTTT.

This sequence joins TRBV3-1 (or the pseudogene TRBV3-2) and TRBJ1-1; D is perhaps TRBD1 (5 bases). V lost 1 base and J lost 4, with 7 bases in between. Germline values: CDR1 LGHDT, CDR2 YNNKEL (reference sequence). This CDR3 spans 13 amino acids. CDR3 bases: TGTGCCAGCAGCCAAGTCACAGGCACTGAAGCTTTCTTT. Protein: CASSQVTGTEAFF.

The chain couples TRBV15 to TRBJ1-2, with 7 bases identical to TRBD1. Germline CDR1 reads LNHNV; CDR2 reads YYDKDF (reference sequence). The V gene end was trimmed by 3 bases and the J gene end by 0 bases; junction bases not matched to a gene: 1. There are 14 residues in the CDR3. CDR3 nucleotides: TGTGCCACCAGCAGGGACAGGACTAACTATGGCTACACCTTC. Translating it yields CATSRDRTNYGYTF.

V usage is TRBV10-1 and J usage is TRBJ2-1, with 9 bases aligning to TRBD2. CDR3 size: 19 residues. Germline values: CDR1 WNHNN, CDR2 SYGVQD (reference sequence). The V and J ends lost 3 bases and 4 bases, in that order; junction bases with no gene match: 16. This CDR3 reads CASSETFLVAGAPYNEQFF. The CDR3 coding sequence is TGCGCCAGCAGTGAAACATTCCTCGTAGCGGGGGCTCCATACAATGAGCAGTTCTTC.

The genes are TRBV4-2 and TRBJ2-1; tentatively, D is TRBD2 (5 bases). CDR1 and CDR2 (germline): LGHNA, YNFKEQ. With 3 bases removed from V and 1 base from J, the gap between germline ends came to 13 bases. The CDR3 length is 16 residues. The CDR3 region is CASSQETGGSYNEQFF. The CDR3 bases are TGTGCCAGCAGCCAGGAAACTGGAGGATCCTACAATGAGCAGTTCTTC.

This sequence joins TRBV11-2 and TRBJ2-7, with TRBD1 identical over 11 bases. V shed 5 bases, J shed 0 bases, and the junction held 3 bases outside the gene matches. The germline gives CDR1 SGHAT, CDR2 FQNNGV. This CDR3 comprises 15 residues. This CDR3 is CASSPGQGDSYEQYF. The DNA of the CDR3 is TGTGCCAGCAGCCCGGGACAGGGGGACTCCTACGAGCAGTACTTC. The whole variable domain, filled in from reference TRBV11-2 and TRBJ2-7, reads EAGVAQSPRYKIIEKRQSVAFWCNPISGHATLYWYQQILGQGPKLLIQFQNNGVVDDSQLPKDRFSAERLKGVDSTLKIQPAKLEDSAVYLCASSPGQGDSYEQYFGPGTRLTVT.

This clone has only one observation. This chain uses TRBV28 with TRBJ1-1, with a weak D call TRBD1 (6 bases). Between the trimmed V and J ends, which lost 6 bases and 3 bases, there was a span of 11 bases. The CDR3 is made up of 13 amino acids. Germline loops: CDR1 MDHEN, CDR2 SYDVKM. As DNA, the CDR3 is TGTGCCAGCAGCGGACAGAAATACACTGAAGCTTTCTTT. This encodes CASSGQKYTEAFF.

This clone is medium-sized. The J gene is TRBJ1-1, the V gene TRBV5-1; the match to TRBD1 covers 9 bases. Germline V gene data show CDR1 as SGHRS and CDR2 as YFSETQ. The J segment lost 5 bases and the V segment lost 5 bases, leaving 7 bases of the junction unmatched. The length of the CDR3 is 14 residues. CDR3 sequence: CASRPQGAGTEAFF. CDR3 bases: TGCGCCAGCAGGCCACAGGGGGCAGGGACTGAAGCTTTCTTT.

The chain recombines TRBV27 with TRBJ1-3; D is undetermined. Germline CDR1 MNHEY, CDR2 SMNVEV (reference sequence). V was shortened by 5 bases and J by 0 bases, with 5 bases between the two germline ends. The CDR3 totals 13 residues. This CDR3 is CASSLNSGNTIYF. The CDR3 nucleotides read TGTGCCAGCAGTCTAAACTCTGGAAACACCATATATTTT.